These 30 T cell receptor beta chains originate from one sample sequenced in a study of OX40 agonist ivuxolimab in advanced cancers. The repertoire was sequenced with immunoSEQ multiplex PCR; TCRdb's copy has only in-frame clones and lacks some. Here the sample spans 90,000 to 100,000 clones, roughly nine tenths being singletons. The sequenced sample was CD4+ or CD8+ T cells sorted from blood, obtained in a trial of the OX40 agonist ivuxolimab. The source is an adult with an advanced solid tumor such as melanoma, head and neck, liver or kidney cancer.

This clone was picked up a small number of times. The chain joins TRBV21-1 to TRBJ2-7; TRBD1 reflects the table's D call only, with no check against the DNA. TRBV21-1 has pseudogene status. This CDR3 is 14 amino acids long. The chain's CDR3 is CASSKGDSHYEQYF. In DNA, the CDR3 is TGTGCCAGCAGCAAGGGGGACAGCCACTACGAGCAGTACTTC.

The chain joins TRBV6-1 to TRBJ1-6; no clear D. CDR3 length equals 14 residues. Trimming removed 6 bases at V and 0 bases at J, with 6 bases between. CDR1 MNHNS and CDR2 SASEGT come from the germline V gene. The chain's CDR3 is CASSPSSYNSPLHF. The CDR3 DNA is TGTGCCAGCAGCCCGAGCTCCTATAATTCACCCCTCCACTTT.

The chain employs TRBV2 and TRBJ2-1; 14 nucleotides align to TRBD2. Trimming cost V 6 bases and J 10 bases; bases outside gene matches: 11. The CDR3 has 16 residues. Germline V gene sequence: CDR1 SNHLY, CDR2 FYNNEI. The chain's CDR3 is CASSLGGTSGSVEQFF. CDR3 DNA sequence: TGTGCCAGCAGCCTAGGCGGGACTAGCGGGAGCGTCGAGCAGTTCTTC. Combining the CDR3 with reference TRBV2 and TRBJ2-1 gives the whole variable domain EPEVTQTPSHQVTQMGQEVILRCVPISNHLYFYWYRQILGQKVEFLVSFYNNEISEKSEIFDDQFSVERPDGSNFTLKIRSTKLEDSAMYFCASSLGGTSGSVEQFFGPGTRLTVL.

This clone appeared once. The rearrangement joins TRBV18 to TRBJ2-3; 8 bases match TRBD2. Germline V gives CDR1 KGHSH, CDR2 LQKENI. The CDR3 spans 14 residues. V shed 0 bases and J 10 bases; nucleotides not matched to a gene: 6. DNA for the CDR3: TGTGCCAGCTCACCACCGCCGGGAGGGACCGCGCAGTATTTT. It codes for CASSPPPGGTAQYF.

V gene TRBV28 combines with J gene TRBJ2-7; 11 bases align to TRBD2. J gave up 3 bases and V 5 bases, and 3 bases lay outside the gene matches. CDR1 is MDHEN, CDR2 SYDVKM, per germline. The CDR3 consists of 14 residues. CDR3 sequence reads: CASSRGTSGYEQYF. Written as DNA, the CDR3 is TGTGCCAGCAGTCGTGGGACTAGCGGCTACGAGCAGTACTTC.

The chain employs TRBV7-2 and TRBJ2-2, with a possible D match to TRBD1 (6 bases). Germline V gene sequence: CDR1 SGHTA, CDR2 FQGNSA. The CDR3 sequence is 14 residues long. Deletions cut 7 bases from V and 3 bases from J, with 12 bases between. CDR3 sequence reads: CASTPRTDTGELFF. The CDR3 DNA reads TGTGCCAGCACGCCAAGGACAGACACCGGGGAGCTGTTTTTT.

The chain uses TRBV4-3 and TRBJ1-1; TRBD1 agrees at 9 bases. There are 15 residues in the CDR3. Losses at the gene ends were 1 base for V and 5 bases for J; bases not matched to a gene: 5. The germline gives CDR1 LGHNA, CDR2 YSLEER. CDR3 in DNA: TGCGCCAGCAGCCAAGGGTGGGGACAGGGTACTGAAGCTTTCTTT. Its protein is CASSQGWGQGTEAFF.

The J gene is TRBJ1-3, the V gene TRBV19, with D hard to call. The CDR3 runs to 11 residues. Germline-derived CDR1 and CDR2 are LNHDA and SQIVND (reference sequence). V shed 6 bases and J shed 4 bases, with 4 bases lying between them. The CDR3 spells CASRDGNTIYF. CDR3 DNA sequence: TGTGCCAGTAGGGACGGAAACACCATATATTTT.

The J gene is TRBJ2-1, the V gene TRBV5-8; 13 nucleotides agree with TRBD2. CDR1 is SGHTS and CDR2 is YDEGEE in the germline V gene. This CDR3 comprises 15 residues. The trim removed 8 bases at V and 6 bases at J, leaving 8 bases unmatched. The CDR3, as DNA: TGTGCCAGGTCCCGGGGACTAGCGGGGTCCAATGAGCAGTTCTTC. Its translation: CARSRGLAGSNEQFF.

The gene calls are TRBV19 and TRBJ1-2, with a possible D match to TRBD1 (5 bases). Germline assignment: CDR1 LNHDA and CDR2 SQIVND (reference sequence). CDR3 size: 13 residues. Trimming pared 7 bases from V and 7 bases from J, leaving 16 bases between. For the CDR3, the DNA is TGTGCCAGTACGATCCGCTCCGGGGCTGGCTACACCTTC. Its translation is CASTIRSGAGYTF.

V usage is TRBV29-1 and J usage is TRBJ1-1; 8 bases map to TRBD1. V was pared by 6 bases and J by 0 bases, with 12 bases of the junction left unmatched. The germline V gene has CDR1 SQVTM and CDR2 ANQGSEA. This CDR3 spans 16 amino acids. The CDR3 DNA is TGCAGCGTGGGGGGACAGGTCCTGGGGATGAACACTGAAGCTTTCTTT. Translated, it gives CSVGGQVLGMNTEAFF.

The rearrangement joins TRBV5-4 to TRBJ2-1; 10 nucleotides agree with TRBD2. The junction had 14 bases not matched to a gene; V was cut back by 4 bases and J by 1 base. The germline V gene encodes CDR1 SGHNT and CDR2 YYREEE (reference sequence). CDR3 length: 19 residues. The CDR3 nucleotides read TGTGCCAGCAGCCCCGGACTAGCGGCCGGAGGTTTGTCCTACAATGAGCAGTTCTTC. This encodes CASSPGLAAGGLSYNEQFF.

V is TRBV4-3 and J is TRBJ2-1; 11 nucleotides agree with TRBD2. Germline V gene sequence: CDR1 LGHNA, CDR2 YSLEER. The CDR3 is 17 amino acids. Trimming cost V 0 bases and J 8 bases; bases outside gene matches: 9. The CDR3 bases are TGCGCCAGCAGCCAAGAAGCGGGGGGGACTAGCGGCGATGAGCAGTTCTTC. Its protein product is CASSQEAGGTSGDEQFF.

CDR3 in DNA: TGTGCCATCAGTAACCGGGACAGGGGCGGCTACACCTTC. Amino acid sequence: CAISNRDRGGYTF. V gene TRBV10-3 combines with J gene TRBJ1-2; 10 positions match TRBD1. The CDR3 runs to 13 residues. The V segment lost 5 bases and the J segment 8 bases; nucleotides outside the gene matches: 5. CDR1 ENHRY and CDR2 SYGVKD come from the germline V gene.

The genes are TRBV2 and TRBJ2-5; D remains unclear. Per the germline V gene, CDR1 is SNHLY and CDR2 is FYNNEI. CDR3 length: 12 residues. V was clipped by 1 base and J by 5 bases, with 5 bases between them. CDR3 nucleotides: TGTGCCAGCAGTGAAGGGGTTGAGACCCAGTACTTC. It encodes CASSEGVETQYF.

The rearrangement uses TRBV6-1 and TRBJ1-1; D remains unclear. The germline CDR1 and CDR2 sequences are MNHNS and SASEGT. V lost 4 bases to trimming and J lost 5 bases, with 14 bases between them. The CDR3 extends over 14 amino acids. CDR3 region: CASSVQTAGTEAFF. CDR3 nucleotides: TGTGCCAGCAGTGTCCAAACGGCGGGGACTGAAGCTTTCTTT.

The chain recombines TRBV2 with TRBJ2-7; tentatively, D is TRBD1 (6 bases). Deletions cut 6 bases from V and 1 base from J, with 13 bases between. This CDR3 region has 14 residues. Germline CDR1 SNHLY, CDR2 FYNNEI. CDR3 DNA sequence: TGTGCCAGCAGGGACAGCCGAACATCCTACGAGCAGTACTTC. Amino acid sequence: CASRDSRTSYEQYF.

The chain couples TRBV28 to TRBJ1-1; D is unclear. V lost 10 bases and J 3 bases, leaving 15 bases between the germline ends. The CDR3 is made up of 13 amino acids. The germline V gene encodes CDR1 MDHEN and CDR2 SYDVKM. The chain's CDR3 is CAIHPPGDTEAFF. Written as DNA, the CDR3 is TGTGCCATCCATCCGCCCGGGGACACTGAAGCTTTCTTT.

V usage is TRBV10-1 and J usage is TRBJ2-5; 7 bases are shared with TRBD2. With V trimmed by 3 bases and J by 6 bases, 7 bases remained unmatched. The CDR3 length is 14 residues. The V gene's germline CDR1 is WNHNN and CDR2 SYGVQD (reference sequence). The CDR3 DNA reads TGCGCCAGCAGTGAAGGCGGGAGATCGCAGACCCAGTACTTC. Translated, it gives CASSEGGRSQTQYF.

The genes are TRBV6-6 and TRBJ2-2, with 10 nucleotides matching TRBD2. CDR1 and CDR2 (germline): MNHNY, SVGAGI (reference sequence). V dropped 6 bases and J dropped 1; count of bases not matched to a gene: 2. The CDR3 runs 15 residues. The CDR3 DNA is TGTGCCAGCAGAACTAGCGGGATGAACACCGGGGAGCTGTTTTTT. Its protein is CASRTSGMNTGELFF.

This clone was seen a single time. The rearrangement joins TRBV18 to TRBJ1-1; maybe TRBD1 (5 bases). CDR1 is KGHSH and CDR2 is LQKENI in the germline V gene. CDR3 length: 14 residues. V gave up 0 bases and J gave up 1 base, with 6 bases separating them. CDR3 bases: TGTGCCAGCTCACCACCGCAGGGGAACACTGAAGCTTTCTTT. It yields the protein CASSPPQGNTEAFF.

The chain recombines TRBV27 with TRBJ2-3; D possibly corresponds to TRBD2 (7 bases). CDR3 size: 16 residues. Trimming left V 3 bases short and J 4 bases short, with 17 bases between. Germline-derived CDR1 and CDR2 are MNHEY and SMNVEV (reference sequence). CDR3 DNA: TGTGCCAGCAGTTTGCACACAGGGAGGGGGGCAGATACGCAGTATTTT. Its protein is CASSLHTGRGADTQYF.

This chain uses TRBV27 with TRBJ2-3; no definite D call. The germline V and J ends were trimmed by 6 bases and 0 bases, with 1 base remaining between them. CDR1 is MNHEY and CDR2 is SMNVEV in the germline V gene (reference sequence). The CDR3 contains 11 residues. For the CDR3, the DNA is TGTGCCAGCAGGAGCACAGATACGCAGTATTTT. Encoded protein: CASRSTDTQYF.

The V and J genes are TRBV5-6 and TRBJ2-5, with unresolved D. The CDR3 sequence is 13 residues long. CDR1 and CDR2 (germline): SGHDT, YYEEEE. Trimming left V 0 bases short and J 2 bases short, with 5 bases between. The CDR3 bases are TGTGCCAGCAGCTTGGGTAGGCAAGAGACCCAGTACTTC. Translation gives CASSLGRQETQYF.

The chain joins TRBV7-9 to TRBJ2-5, with 9 bases aligning to TRBD2. The V gene end was trimmed by 5 bases and the J gene end by 5 bases; junction bases not matched to a gene: 9. The germline V gene encodes CDR1 SEHNR and CDR2 FQNEAQ (reference sequence). There are 15 residues in the CDR3. CDR3 in amino acids: CASSPSAGGPETQYF. Here the CDR3 DNA reads TGTGCCAGCAGCCCCTCGGCGGGAGGGCCGGAGACCCAGTACTTC. Variable domain in full (rest from reference TRBV7-9 and TRBJ2-5): DTGVSQNPRHKITKRGQNVTFRCDPISEHNRLYWYRQTLGQGPEFLTYFQNEAQLEKSRLLSDRFSAERPKGSFSTLEIQRTEQGDSAMYLCASSPSAGGPETQYFGPGTRLLVL.

The J gene is TRBJ1-1, the V gene TRBV28, with 10 bases identical to TRBD1. CDR1 and CDR2 from the germline V gene are MDHEN and SYDVKM. This CDR3 has 14 residues. Trimming removed 7 bases from V and 4 bases from J; junction bases left unmatched: 6. The CDR3 DNA follows: TGTGCCAGCAAATCCGGGACAGGGGTCACTGAAGCTTTCTTT. Translated: CASKSGTGVTEAFF.

The rearrangement links TRBV7-8 to TRBJ1-4; no reliable D call. Germline V gene data show CDR1 as SGHVS and CDR2 as FQNEAQ. This CDR3 has 15 amino acids. V was pared by 5 bases and J by 0 bases, with 10 bases between. This CDR3 reads CASSRLGSTNEKLFF. The CDR3 region has the DNA TGTGCCAGCAGCCGCCTGGGATCAACTAATGAAAAACTGTTTTTT.

The V and J genes are TRBV6-1 and TRBJ1-1; D not resolved. Trimming shortened V by 6 bases and J by 0 bases, and 8 bases separated the two germline ends. Germline V lookup: CDR1 MNHNS, CDR2 SASEGT. The CDR3 totals 13 residues. CDR3 region: CASRATMNTEAFF. The CDR3 nucleotides are TGTGCCAGCAGGGCTACTATGAACACTGAAGCTTTCTTT.

This clone was detected only once. J is TRBJ1-4 and V is TRBV18, with no clear D. The CDR3 extends over 13 amino acids. Per germline, CDR1 KGHSH and CDR2 LQKENI. Trimming left V 6 bases short and J 8 bases short, with 13 bases between. This CDR3 reads CASSSASGEKLFF. The CDR3 bases are TGTGCCAGCTCCTCGGCGTCAGGAGAAAAACTGTTTTTT.

CDR3 nucleotides: TGTGCCAGCAGCGTCGACATTCGGGGGTCCGAAGGCTACACCTTC. This encodes CASSVDIRGSEGYTF. This sequence joins TRBV9 and TRBJ1-2; D perhaps matches TRBD1 (5 bases). Trimming removed 2 bases from V and 8 bases from J, with 19 bases in between. The CDR3 totals 15 residues. Per germline, CDR1 SGDLS and CDR2 YYNGEE. The whole variable domain, remainder taken from reference TRBV9 and TRBJ1-2, is DSGVTQTPKHLITATGQRVTLRCSPRSGDLSVYWYQQSLDQGLQFLIQYYNGEERAKGNILERFSAQQFPDLHSELNLSSLELGDSALYFCASSVDIRGSEGYTFGSGTRLTVV.